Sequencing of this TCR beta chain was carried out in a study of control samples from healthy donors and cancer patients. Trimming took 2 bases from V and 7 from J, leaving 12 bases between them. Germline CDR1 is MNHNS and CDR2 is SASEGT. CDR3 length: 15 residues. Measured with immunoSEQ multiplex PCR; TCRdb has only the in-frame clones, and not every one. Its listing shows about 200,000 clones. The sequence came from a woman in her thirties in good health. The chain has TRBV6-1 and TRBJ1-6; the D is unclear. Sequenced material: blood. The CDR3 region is CASSEPGVYNSPLHF. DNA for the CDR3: TGTGCCAGCAGTGAACCCGGGGTGTACAATTCACCCCTCCACTTT.